This T cell receptor (beta chain) comes out of a study of blood T cell repertoires in COVID-19. Study-level information: The analysed material was cDNA or gDNA that came from T cells, B-cell-depleted T cells, or PBMCs.

Germline lookup yields CDR1 SGHAT and CDR2 FQNNGV. The junction had 12 bases not matched to a gene; V was cut back by 3 bases and J by 7 bases. This CDR3 is 16 amino acids long. In the study's own analysis: Reference gene primers were amplified, and this amplification served to estimate nucleated cell counts. Here immunoSEQ multiplex PCR was the method, and the copy in TCRdb shows in-frame clones only, minus some. Clonal size and the V and J genes are those of that table, whereas D and trimming came from the DNA. The profile shows 120,000 or so clones, roughly 90% of them singletons. The sequenced material came from peripheral blood. The chain carries TRBV11-2 and TRBJ2-7, with 10 bases aligning to TRBD2. This receptor was obtained from a man aged 50 to 60 with acute or convalescent COVID-19. CDR3 in DNA: TGTGCCAGCAGCTTTTCCAGAGCGGGAGGGCCAGGGGAGCAGTACTTC. This sequence encodes CASSFSRAGGPGEQYF.